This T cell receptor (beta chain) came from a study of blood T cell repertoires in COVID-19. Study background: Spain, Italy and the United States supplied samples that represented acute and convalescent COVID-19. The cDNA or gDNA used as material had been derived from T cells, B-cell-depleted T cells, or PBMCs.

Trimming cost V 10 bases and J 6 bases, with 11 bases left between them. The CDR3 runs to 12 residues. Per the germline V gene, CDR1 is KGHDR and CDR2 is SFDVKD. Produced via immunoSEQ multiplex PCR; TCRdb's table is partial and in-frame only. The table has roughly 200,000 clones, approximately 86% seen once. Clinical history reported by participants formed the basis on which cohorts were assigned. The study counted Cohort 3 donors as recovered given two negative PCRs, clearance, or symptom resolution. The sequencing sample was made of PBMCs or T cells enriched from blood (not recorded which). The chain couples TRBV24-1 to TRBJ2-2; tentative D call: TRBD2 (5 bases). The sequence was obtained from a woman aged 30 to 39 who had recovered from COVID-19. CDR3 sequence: CATEGGPGELFF. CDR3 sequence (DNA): TGTGCCACAGAAGGAGGACCCGGGGAGCTGTTTTTT.